This TCR beta chain was recovered during a study of T cells in Graves' hyperthyroidism and ophthalmopathy. Remarks on this clonotype: At one end the junction does not follow the germline gene, possibly because of a read error.

Germline V gene sequence: CDR1 SGHDN, CDR2 FVKESK. CDR3 length: 15 amino acids. The source material, RNA transcripts, was used to amplify TCR beta CDR3 regions. Using the HTBI primer set, a first-round RT-PCR was run on the TCR CDR3. TCRdb re-analysed the multiplex PCR reads in MiXCR, keeping a single row per CDR3 protein. This sample has roughly 380,000 distinct CDR3 sequences, with approximately 15% found just once. This clonotype was obtained from a woman in her sixties or seventies with Graves' hyperthyroidism. The chain couples TRBV14 to TRBJ2-1; 7 positions match TRBD1. Source material: blood. CDR3: CASSKGGGPYNKQFF. CDR3 sequence (DNA): TGTGCCAGCAGCAAAGGGGGCGGACCTTACAATAAGCAGTTCTTC. The whole variable domain, filled in from reference TRBV14 and TRBJ2-1, reads EAGVTQFPSHSVIEKGQTVTLRCDPISGHDNLYWYRRVMGKEIKFLLHFVKESKQDESGMPNNRFLAERTGGTYSTLKVQPAELEDSGVYFCASSKGGGPYNKQFFGPGTRLTVL.